The entry below gives a single T cell receptor (beta chain) sequence along with its context. This clone was seen once. Its antigen target is currently unknown. No much larger clonotype is one base removed from it; base qualities were not supplied. This sample is part of a study of blood T cell repertoires in COVID-19 (dated by TCRdb to about 2020). Background on the whole study: The collaborator samples originated in the United States, Italy and Spain and spanned the acute and convalescent phases of COVID-19. The prospective study material was composed of cDNA or gDNA derived from T cells, B-cell-depleted T cells, or PBMCs. Deeply sampled blood TCRbeta repertoires from subjects exposed to, actively infected with, or recovered from COVID-19 were included in the dataset. The repertoires were released in a freely available public database meant as a resource for research on the immune response to SARS-CoV-2. The samples were drawn from two sources: the first 160 participants of the ongoing ImmuneRACE study, and some 1,300 subjects contributed by 6 global collaborators. Sample metadata almost always included a de-identified subject ID, COVID-19 status, age in years and sex. Where available, HLA class I and class II types were taken from metadata supplied by the sample provider and were not determined by assay-based typing.

The study at large found these results: How much clinical and demographic metadata was included differed by source and by participant, and the metadata was provided uncurated.

The immunoSEQ Assay, a bias-controlled multiplex PCR, was used to amplify TCRbeta CDR3 regions from genomic DNA. The published analysis was carried out like this. Nucleated cell counts per sample were estimated from amplification of reference gene primers within the assay. To quantify the absolute abundance of each unique TCRbeta CDR3 rearrangement, sequence reads were collapsed and filtered. Productive Simpson clonality was computed per sample as the square root of Simpson's diversity index over productive rearrangements. As stored in TCRdb, this immuneACCESS dataset retains in-frame rearrangements with V and J assigned. A fraction of the clones does not appear; measured against another copy, unresolved V genes explain less than half of the discrepancy, and the remainder lacks a known reason. That table furnishes V, J and clone size, whereas the DNA furnished D and trimming. For this sample there are around 120,000 clones; under 85% appear just once. The ten largest clonotypes hold about 9.6% of the sample.

Reading the germline V gene gives CDR1 SGHRS and CDR2 YFSETQ. V ends up 7 bases short and J 2 bases short, with an unmatched junction base count of 6. The CDR3 spans 13 residues, from the cysteine through the phenylalanine. CDR3 DNA only is kept here, 39 bases in frame from base 1. Whole blood was collected in K2EDTA tubes by collaborating institutions according to the institutions' own protocols. For TCRbeta analysis, collaborators shipped samples in one of three forms: frozen whole blood, isolated PBMCs, or DNA extracted from either of those sample types. Sequencing was performed on peripheral blood. This sequence was found in a man in his forties or fifties with active or convalescent COVID-19. The chain links TRBV5-1 with TRBJ2-7; 7 nucleotides in the junction match TRBD2. CDR3 protein: CASCRDYPYEQYF. The nucleotide sequence reads as follows: TGCGCCAGCTGCCGGGACTACCCCTACGAGCAGTACTTC.